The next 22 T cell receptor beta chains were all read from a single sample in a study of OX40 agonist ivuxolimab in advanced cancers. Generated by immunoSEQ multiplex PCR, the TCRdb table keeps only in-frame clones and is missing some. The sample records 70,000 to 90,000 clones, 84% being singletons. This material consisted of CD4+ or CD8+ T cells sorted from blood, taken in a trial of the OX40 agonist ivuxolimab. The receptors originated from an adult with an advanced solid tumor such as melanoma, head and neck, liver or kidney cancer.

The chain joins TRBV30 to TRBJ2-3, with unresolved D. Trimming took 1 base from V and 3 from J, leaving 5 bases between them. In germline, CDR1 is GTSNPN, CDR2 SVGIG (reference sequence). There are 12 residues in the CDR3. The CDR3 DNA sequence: TGTGCCTGGAGTGACGGGACAGATACGCAGTATTTT. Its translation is CAWSDGTDTQYF.

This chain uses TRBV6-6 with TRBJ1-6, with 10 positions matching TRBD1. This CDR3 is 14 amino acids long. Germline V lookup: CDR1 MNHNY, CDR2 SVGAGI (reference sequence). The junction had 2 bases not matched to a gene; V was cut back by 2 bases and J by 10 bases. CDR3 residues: CASSYRTGGSPLHF. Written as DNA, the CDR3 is TGTGCCAGCAGTTACAGGACAGGGGGATCACCCCTCCACTTT.

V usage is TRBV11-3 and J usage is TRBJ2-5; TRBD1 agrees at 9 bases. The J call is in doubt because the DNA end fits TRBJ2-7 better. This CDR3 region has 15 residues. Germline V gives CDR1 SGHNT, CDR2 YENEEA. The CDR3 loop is CASSGQRDRVYEQYF. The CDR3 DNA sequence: TGTGCCAGCAGCGGACAGCGGGACAGGGTCTACGAGCAGTACTTC.

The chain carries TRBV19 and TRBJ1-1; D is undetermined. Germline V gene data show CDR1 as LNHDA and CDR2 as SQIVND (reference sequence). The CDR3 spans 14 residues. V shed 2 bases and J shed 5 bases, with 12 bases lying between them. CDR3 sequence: CASSIIGSGTEAFF. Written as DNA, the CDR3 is TGTGCCAGTAGTATAATCGGGTCGGGTACTGAAGCTTTCTTT.

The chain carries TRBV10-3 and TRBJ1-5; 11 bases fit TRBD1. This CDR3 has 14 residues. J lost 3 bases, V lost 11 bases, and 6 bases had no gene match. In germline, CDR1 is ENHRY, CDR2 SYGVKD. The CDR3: CASRDRGNNQPQHF. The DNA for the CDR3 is TGTGCCTCCCGGGACAGGGGGAACAATCAGCCCCAGCATTTT.

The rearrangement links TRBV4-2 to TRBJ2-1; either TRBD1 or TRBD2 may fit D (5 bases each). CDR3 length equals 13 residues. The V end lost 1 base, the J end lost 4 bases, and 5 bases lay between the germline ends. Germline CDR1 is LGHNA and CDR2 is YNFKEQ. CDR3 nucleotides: TGTGCCAGCAGCCAAGGGGGGTACAATGAGCAGTTCTTC. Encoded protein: CASSQGGYNEQFF.

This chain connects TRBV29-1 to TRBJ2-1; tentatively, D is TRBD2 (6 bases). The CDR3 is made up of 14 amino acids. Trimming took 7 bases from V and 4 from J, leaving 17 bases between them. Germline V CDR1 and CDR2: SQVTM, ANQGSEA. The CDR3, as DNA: TGCAGCGCAAAGCCTCCCGGGAGTTACAATGAGCAGTTCTTC. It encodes CSAKPPGSYNEQFF.

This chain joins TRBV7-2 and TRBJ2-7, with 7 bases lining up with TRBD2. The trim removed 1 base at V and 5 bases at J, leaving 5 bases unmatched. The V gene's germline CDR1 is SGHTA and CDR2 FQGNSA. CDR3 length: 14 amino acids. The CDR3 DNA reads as TGTGCCAGCAGCTTAGGGACTAGTATCGACGAGCAGTACTTC. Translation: CASSLGTSIDEQYF.

This chain's CDR3 is CASEGQGVKQFF. The CDR3 nucleotides read TGTGCCAGCGAGGGACAGGGGGTTAAACAGTTCTTC. The chain has TRBV2 and TRBJ2-1; 11 nucleotides line up with TRBD1. The germline CDR1 and CDR2 sequences are SNHLY and FYNNEI. This CDR3 has 12 amino acids. Trimming at V came to 8 bases and at J to 13 bases, leaving 7 bases not matched to a gene.

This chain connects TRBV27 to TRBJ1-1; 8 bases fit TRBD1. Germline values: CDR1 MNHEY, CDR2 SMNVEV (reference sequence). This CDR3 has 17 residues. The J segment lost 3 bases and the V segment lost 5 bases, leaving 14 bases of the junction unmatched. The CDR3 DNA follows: TGTGCCAGCAGTATCTCAGGGGGCTCGCTTGTCGACACTGAAGCTTTCTTT. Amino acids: CASSISGGSLVDTEAFF.

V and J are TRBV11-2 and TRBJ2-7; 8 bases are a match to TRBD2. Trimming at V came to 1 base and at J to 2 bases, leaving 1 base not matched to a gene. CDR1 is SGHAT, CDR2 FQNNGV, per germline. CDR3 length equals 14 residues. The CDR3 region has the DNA TGTGCCAGCAGCTTAGGAGCGGGGGCCTACGAGCAGTACTTC. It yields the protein CASSLGAGAYEQYF.

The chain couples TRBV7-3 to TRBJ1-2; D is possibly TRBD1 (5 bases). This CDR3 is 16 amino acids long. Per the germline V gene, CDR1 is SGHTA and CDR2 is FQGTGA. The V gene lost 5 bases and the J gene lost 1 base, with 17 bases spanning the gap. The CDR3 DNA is TGTGCCAGCAGCCCCGTGGGTGGGGGTATTAACTATGGCTACACCTTC. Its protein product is CASSPVGGGINYGYTF.

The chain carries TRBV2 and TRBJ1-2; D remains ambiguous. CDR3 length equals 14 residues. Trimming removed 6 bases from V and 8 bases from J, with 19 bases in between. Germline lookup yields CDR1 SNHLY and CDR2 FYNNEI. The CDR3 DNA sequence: TGTGCCAGCAGAGATCAAGGGATGTCGGGAGGCTACACCTTC. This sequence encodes CASRDQGMSGGYTF.

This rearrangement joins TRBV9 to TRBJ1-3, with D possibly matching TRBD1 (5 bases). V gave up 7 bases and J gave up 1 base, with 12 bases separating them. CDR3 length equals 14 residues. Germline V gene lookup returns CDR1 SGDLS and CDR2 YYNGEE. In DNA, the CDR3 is TGTGCCAGCGGAAGGGAGGGGTCTGGAAACACCATATATTTT. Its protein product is CASGREGSGNTIYF. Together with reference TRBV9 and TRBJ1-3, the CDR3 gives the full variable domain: DSGVTQTPKHLITATGQRVTLRCSPRSGDLSVYWYQQSLDQGLQFLIQYYNGEERAKGNILERFSAQQFPDLHSELNLSSLELGDSALYFCASGREGSGNTIYFGEGSWLTVV.

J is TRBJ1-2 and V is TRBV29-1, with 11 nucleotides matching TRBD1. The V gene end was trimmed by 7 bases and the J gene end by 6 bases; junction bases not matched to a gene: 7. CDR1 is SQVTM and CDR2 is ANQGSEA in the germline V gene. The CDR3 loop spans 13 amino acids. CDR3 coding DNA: TGCAGCGCCTTGGACAGGGGGCGTAATGGCTACACCTTC. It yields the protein CSALDRGRNGYTF.

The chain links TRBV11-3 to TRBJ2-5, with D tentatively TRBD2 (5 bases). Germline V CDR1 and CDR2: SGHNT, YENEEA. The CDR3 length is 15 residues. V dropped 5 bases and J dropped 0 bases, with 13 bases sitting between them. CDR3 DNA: TGTGCCAGCAGCGTCAGGAGGAATAACCAAGAGACCCAGTACTTC. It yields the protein CASSVRRNNQETQYF. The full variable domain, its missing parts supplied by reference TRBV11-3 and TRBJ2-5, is EAGVVQSPRYKIIEKKQPVAFWCNPISGHNTLYWYLQNLGQGPELLIRYENEEAVDDSQLPKDRFSAERLKGVDSTLKIQPAELGDSAVYLCASSVRRNNQETQYFGPGTRLLVL.

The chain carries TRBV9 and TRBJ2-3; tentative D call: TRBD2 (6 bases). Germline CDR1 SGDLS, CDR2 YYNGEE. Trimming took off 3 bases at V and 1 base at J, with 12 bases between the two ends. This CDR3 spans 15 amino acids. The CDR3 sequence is CASSASGYRTDTQYF. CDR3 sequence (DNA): TGTGCCAGCAGCGCAAGCGGGTATCGCACAGATACGCAGTATTTT. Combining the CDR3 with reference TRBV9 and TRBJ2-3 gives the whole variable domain DSGVTQTPKHLITATGQRVTLRCSPRSGDLSVYWYQQSLDQGLQFLIQYYNGEERAKGNILERFSAQQFPDLHSELNLSSLELGDSALYFCASSASGYRTDTQYFGPGTRLTVL.

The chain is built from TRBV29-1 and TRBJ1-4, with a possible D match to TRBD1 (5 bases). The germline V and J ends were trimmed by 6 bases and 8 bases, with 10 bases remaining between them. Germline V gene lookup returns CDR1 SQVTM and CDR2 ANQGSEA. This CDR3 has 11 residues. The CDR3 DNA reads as TGCAGCGTCCTCAGACAGGAAAAACTGTTTTTT. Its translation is CSVLRQEKLFF.

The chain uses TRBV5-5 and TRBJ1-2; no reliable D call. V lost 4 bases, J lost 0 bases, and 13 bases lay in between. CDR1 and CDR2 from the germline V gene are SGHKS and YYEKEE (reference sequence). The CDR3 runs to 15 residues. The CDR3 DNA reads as TGTGCCAGCAGCCCCATCCAGGATACTAACTATGGCTACACCTTC. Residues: CASSPIQDTNYGYTF.

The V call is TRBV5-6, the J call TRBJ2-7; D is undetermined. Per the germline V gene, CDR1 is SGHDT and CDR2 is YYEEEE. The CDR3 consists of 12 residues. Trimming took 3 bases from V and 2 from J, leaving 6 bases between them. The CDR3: CASSSGPYEQYF. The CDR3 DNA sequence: TGTGCCAGCAGCTCTGGGCCCTACGAGCAGTACTTC.

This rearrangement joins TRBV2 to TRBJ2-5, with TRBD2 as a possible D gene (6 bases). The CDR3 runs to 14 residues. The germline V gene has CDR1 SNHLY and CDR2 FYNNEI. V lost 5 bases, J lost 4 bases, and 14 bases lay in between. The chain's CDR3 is CASSKDYLGETQYF. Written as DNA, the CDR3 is TGTGCCAGCAGTAAGGACTATCTGGGAGAGACCCAGTACTTC.

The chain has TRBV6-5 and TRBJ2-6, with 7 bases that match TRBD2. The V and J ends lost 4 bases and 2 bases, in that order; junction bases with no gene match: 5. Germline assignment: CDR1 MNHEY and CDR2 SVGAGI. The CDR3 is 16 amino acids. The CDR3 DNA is TGTGCCAGCAGTTTCCGGGGAGGGACTGGGGCCAACGTCCTGACTTTC. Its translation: CASSFRGGTGANVLTF.